This T cell receptor (beta chain) was obtained from a study of T cell responses to AZD1222 COVID-19 vaccine. Study-level results: It should be noted that donors were predominantly white British and more often female, and clonal diversity was possibly underestimated.

Per germline, CDR1 LNHDA and CDR2 SQIVND (reference sequence). The V and J ends lost 6 bases and 1 base respectively, with 9 bases between them. The CDR3 is 13 residues long. Sequenced by immunoSEQ multiplex PCR; TCRdb stores in-frame clones only, minus some. Its clone listing holds over 120,000 clones. Concerning this clone: The antigen remains unidentified.

Sequenced: peripheral blood. The rearrangement links TRBV19 to TRBJ1-1; tentatively, D is TRBD1 (5 bases). The sequence derives from an adult in good health. CDR3 loop: CASSRGPNTEAFF. The CDR3 DNA reads TGTGCCAGTAGCCGGGGCCCGAACACTGAAGCTTTCTTT.